This entry lists 26 T cell receptor beta chains sequenced from one sample in a study of T cell changes during pregnancy in multiple sclerosis. Libraries were prepared by immunoSEQ multiplex PCR; TCRdb keeps only in-frame clonotypes and omits some of them. Found here are about 48,000 clones, approximately 92% of them singletons; the top ten hold 0.91%. The sequencing here drew on CD4+ T cells from peripheral blood mononuclear cells, taken in the second trimester of pregnancy. These receptors came from a female donor in good health, enrolled as a control in a pregnancy study.

The genes are TRBV12-5 and TRBJ1-5, with D uncertain. This CDR3 is built from 11 residues. Germline-derived CDR1 and CDR2 are LGHNT and FRNRAP. V dropped 6 bases and J dropped 8 bases, with 8 bases sitting between them. The CDR3, as DNA: TGTGCTAGTGGCGCTCAGGAGCCCCAGCATTTT. Translated, it gives CASGAQEPQHF.

The chain is built from TRBV6-5 and TRBJ2-7; 7 positions agree with TRBD2. The J segment lost 2 bases and the V segment lost 3 bases, leaving 1 base of the junction unmatched. Germline CDR1 reads MNHEY; CDR2 reads SVGAGI. This CDR3 is built from 13 residues. CDR3 in DNA: TGTGCCAGCAGTTATGGGAGGGCCTACGAGCAGTACTTC. It is translated as CASSYGRAYEQYF.

CDR3 nucleotides: TGTGCCATCAGTGAAGGGACAGGGGCTGGGGCCAACGTCCTGACTTTC. This codes for CAISEGTGAGANVLTF. V usage is TRBV10-3 and J usage is TRBJ2-6, with 10 bases matching TRBD1. The CDR3 runs 16 residues. The V gene's germline CDR1 is ENHRY and CDR2 SYGVKD. Losses at the gene ends were 3 bases for V and 2 bases for J; bases not matched to a gene: 1.

The chain combines TRBV6-5 with TRBJ2-2; tentatively, D is TRBD2 (5 bases). The CDR3 is 14 amino acids. Trimming took off 6 bases at V and 8 bases at J, with 16 bases between the two ends. Germline CDR1 is MNHEY and CDR2 is SVGAGI. CDR3 residues: CASSKGLGKGELFF. The CDR3 coding sequence is TGTGCCAGCAGCAAAGGTCTCGGGAAGGGGGAGCTGTTTTTT.

The chain combines TRBV6-1 with TRBJ2-7; weak D call: TRBD2 (6 bases). The CDR3 loop spans 15 amino acids. V lost 6 bases to trimming and J lost 1 base, with 16 bases between them. Germline assignment: CDR1 MNHNS and CDR2 SASEGT. CDR3 bases: TGTGCCAGCAGCGTGGAGGGCCGAGGGTCCTACGAGCAGTACTTC. Translating it yields CASSVEGRGSYEQYF.

For the CDR3, the DNA is TGTGCCAGCAGTTCGGAGGGCTACGAGCAGTACTTC. This translates into CASSSEGYEQYF. V and J are TRBV27 and TRBJ2-7, with D possibly matching TRBD2 (6 bases). The V gene's germline CDR1 is MNHEY and CDR2 SMNVEV (reference sequence). Trimming cost V 4 bases and J 3 bases, with 7 bases left between them. The CDR3 spans 12 residues.

The rearrangement uses TRBV5-5 and TRBJ1-1, with D possibly matching TRBD1 (5 bases). The CDR3 covers 14 residues. The V end was cut by 1 base, the J end by 0 bases, with 7 bases between. CDR1 is SGHKS, CDR2 YYEKEE, per germline (reference sequence). CDR3 in amino acids: CASSLQGMNTEAFF. The CDR3 DNA reads TGTGCCAGCAGCTTGCAGGGTATGAACACTGAAGCTTTCTTT.

This clone is a singleton in its sample. The V gene is TRBV28, the J gene TRBJ2-3; 14 bases fit TRBD2. The CDR3 length is 18 residues. Germline trimming cut 2 bases from V and 0 bases from J; bases unmatched to any gene: 4. The germline V gene encodes CDR1 MDHEN and CDR2 SYDVKM. DNA of the CDR3: TGTGCCAGCAGTTTAAGACTAGCGGGAGGGCCAAGCACAGATACGCAGTATTTT. Protein product: CASSLRLAGGPSTDTQYF.

The chain combines TRBV6-5 with TRBJ1-1; D is unclear. The CDR3 contains 14 residues. With 6 bases removed from V and 2 bases from J, the gap between germline ends came to 13 bases. Germline V CDR1 and CDR2: MNHEY, SVGAGI. CDR3 sequence: CASRGLGGNTEAFF. DNA for the CDR3: TGTGCCAGCAGGGGGTTGGGAGGTAACACTGAAGCTTTCTTT.

This clone was observed a single time. The chain couples TRBV10-3 to TRBJ1-1; 8 bases map to TRBD1. Germline CDR1 ENHRY, CDR2 SYGVKD. The CDR3 contains 13 residues. J was trimmed by 5 bases and V by 10 bases; bases with no gene match: 9. The CDR3, as DNA: TGTGCCAACTCCCGGGACAGGACGACTGAAGCTTTCTTT. Amino acids: CANSRDRTTEAFF.

The chain recombines TRBV5-1 with TRBJ2-6; D is perhaps TRBD1 (6 bases). CDR3 size: 17 residues. Trimming took 0 bases from V and 4 from J, leaving 14 bases between them. Germline assignment: CDR1 SGHRS and CDR2 YFSETQ. CDR3 sequence: CASSLEPTGWGANVLTF. The CDR3 nucleotides read TGCGCCAGCAGCTTGGAACCCACAGGGTGGGGGGCCAACGTCCTGACTTTC.

The CDR3 DNA reads as TGTGCCAGCAGTTTTCCGGGACAGGGAATTAACGAGCAGTACTTC. Its translation is CASSFPGQGINEQYF. V is TRBV7-9 and J is TRBJ2-7; 9 bases line up with TRBD1. V was pared by 6 bases and J by 5 bases, with 11 bases of the junction left unmatched. CDR1 and CDR2 from the germline V gene are SEHNR and FQNEAQ (reference sequence). The CDR3 length is 15 residues. The full variable domain, with the rest looked up from reference TRBV7-9 and TRBJ2-7, is DTGVSQNPRHKITKRGQNVTFRCDPISEHNRLYWYRQTLGQGPEFLTYFQNEAQLEKSRLLSDRFSAERPKGSFSTLEIQRTEQGDSAMYLCASSFPGQGINEQYFGPGTRLTVT.

The V and J genes are TRBV30 and TRBJ2-7, with 8 bases identical to TRBD2. There are 14 residues in the CDR3. Germline V gives CDR1 GTSNPN, CDR2 SVGIG (reference sequence). Losses at the gene ends were 5 bases for V and 0 bases for J; bases not matched to a gene: 6. The DNA for the CDR3 is TGTGCCTGGTCCCGTAGCGGGAACTCCTACGAGCAGTACTTC. This translates into CAWSRSGNSYEQYF.

Worth noting for this clone: A junction boundary mismatches the germline segment, possibly from a read error. This chain connects TRBV7-7 to TRBJ2-3; perhaps TRBD2 as D (6 bases). Germline V gene sequence: CDR1 SSHAT, CDR2 FNYEAQ (reference sequence). CDR3 length: 12 amino acids. The CDR3 nucleotides are TGTGCTAGCAGTCTGGGGGGTGGTACGCAGTATTTT. This sequence encodes CASSLGGGTQYF.

The chain couples TRBV4-2 to TRBJ1-6; D gene uncertain. The CDR3 is 16 amino acids. Germline values: CDR1 LGHNA, CDR2 YNFKEQ. V gave up 0 bases and J gave up 2 bases, with 8 bases separating them. The CDR3 nucleotides read TGTGCCAGCAGCCAAGATCTACCGGCCTATAATTCACCCCTCCACTTT. Translation gives CASSQDLPAYNSPLHF.

The V call is TRBV19, the J call TRBJ2-5, with a weak D call TRBD1 (6 bases). The CDR3 contains 14 residues. Looked up from germline, CDR1 is LNHDA and CDR2 is SQIVND (reference sequence). Trimming took off 6 bases at V and 4 bases at J, with 15 bases between the two ends. The CDR3 DNA follows: TGTGCCAGTAGCGGGACAATTGGGAGAGAGACCCAGTACTTC. Protein product: CASSGTIGRETQYF.

The CDR3 DNA reads TGTGCCAGCAGCTTTCCCTGGACAGGGTCGGCTTTCTTT. It codes for CASSFPWTGSAFF. The chain couples TRBV7-2 to TRBJ1-1, with 8 bases fitting TRBD1. Germline V CDR1 and CDR2: SGHTA, FQGNSA. The CDR3 covers 13 residues. With V trimmed by 3 bases and J by 11 bases, 8 bases remained unmatched.

This clone showed up just a few times. The gene calls are TRBV15 and TRBJ1-5; TRBD1 matches 8 bases. V gave up 3 bases and J gave up 7 bases; unmatched junction bases: 11. Germline V gene data show CDR1 as LNHNV and CDR2 as YYDKDF (reference sequence). CDR3 length: 16 residues. CDR3 bases: TGTGCCACCAGCAGGGGCACACAGGGGGGTGGGCAGCCCCAGCATTTT. Its protein is CATSRGTQGGGQPQHF.

This sequence joins TRBV2 and TRBJ1-5; D might be TRBD1 (5 bases). CDR1 and CDR2 (germline): SNHLY, FYNNEI. Trimming cost V 3 bases and J 6 bases, with 15 bases left between them. The length of the CDR3 is 15 residues. CDR3 loop: CASSEDNLGLQPQHF. As DNA, the CDR3 is TGTGCCAGCAGTGAGGACAACCTAGGCCTTCAGCCCCAGCATTTT.

The chain carries TRBV18 and TRBJ2-5; D unresolved. Trimming removed 2 bases from V and 5 bases from J, with 12 bases in between. This CDR3 region has 14 residues. CDR1 and CDR2 from the germline V gene are KGHSH and LQKENI. The CDR3 spells CASSPTVAGETQYF. CDR3 coding DNA: TGTGCCAGCTCACCAACCGTCGCCGGGGAGACCCAGTACTTC.

J is TRBJ1-3 and V is TRBV18, with D uncertain. This CDR3 region has 14 residues. In germline, CDR1 is KGHSH, CDR2 LQKENI. With 3 bases removed from V and 3 bases from J, the gap between germline ends came to 9 bases. The CDR3 DNA reads as TGTGCCAGCTCACCCACTGTCGATGGAAACACCATATATTTT. Translating gives CASSPTVDGNTIYF. The full variable domain, with the rest looked up from reference TRBV18 and TRBJ1-3, is NAGVMQNPRHLVRRRGQEARLRCSPMKGHSHVYWYRQLPEEGLKFMVYLQKENIIDESGMPKERFSAEFPKEGPSILRIQQVVRGDSAAYFCASSPTVDGNTIYFGEGSWLTVV.

The rearrangement uses TRBV5-6 and TRBJ2-1, with D perhaps matching TRBD1 (6 bases). V dropped 4 bases and J dropped 0 bases, with 11 bases sitting between them. The germline CDR1 and CDR2 sequences are SGHDT and YYEEEE. The CDR3 is made up of 15 amino acids. CDR3 loop: CASSLQGSSYNEQFF. CDR3 DNA: TGTGCCAGCAGCCTTCAGGGGAGCTCCTACAATGAGCAGTTCTTC.

In this sample, this clone turned up once. The chain has TRBV12-2 and TRBJ2-7; whether TRBD1, the table's D call, matches the DNA was not checked. TRBV12-2 constitutes a pseudogene. The CDR3 runs to 20 residues. CDR3 protein: CASRLPHRDRGRRNPYEQYF. The CDR3 DNA sequence: TGTGCAAGTCGCTTGCCCCACCGGGACAGGGGCCGGAGAAATCCCTACGAGCAGTACTTC.

This clone has just one count. The chain links TRBV9 to TRBJ2-3; TRBD2 matches at 7 bases. With 3 bases clipped from V and 5 bases from J, the junction kept 12 bases outside the gene matches. CDR1 is SGDLS and CDR2 is YYNGEE in the germline V gene. This CDR3 contains 16 residues. CDR3 sequence reads: CASSGGGRELVDTQYF. For the CDR3, the DNA is TGTGCCAGCAGCGGAGGTGGGCGGGAGTTAGTAGATACGCAGTATTTT.

The CDR3 nucleotides are TGTGCCAGCAGCTTGGCCATTGGGCTCTCCTACAATGAGCAGTTCTTC. Amino acid sequence: CASSLAIGLSYNEQFF. This rearrangement joins TRBV5-6 to TRBJ2-1; D uncertain. Deletions cut 0 bases from V and 0 bases from J, with 10 bases between. Germline-derived CDR1 and CDR2 are SGHDT and YYEEEE. This CDR3 is 16 amino acids long.

V usage is TRBV7-8 and J usage is TRBJ1-3; 8 nucleotides agree with TRBD1. The germline V gene has CDR1 SGHVS and CDR2 FQNEAQ. This CDR3 comprises 15 residues. V was pared by 5 bases and J by 1 base, with 4 bases of the junction left unmatched. CDR3 protein: CASSTDRGSGNTIYF. CDR3 sequence (DNA): TGTGCCAGCAGCACCGACAGGGGATCTGGAAACACCATATATTTT.